The present T cell receptor beta chain was sequenced within a study of blood T cell repertoires in COVID-19. Study as a whole: From T cells, B-cell-depleted T cells, or PBMCs came the material, which was cDNA or gDNA.

In the source study's methods: For nucleated cells, counts were estimated from reference gene primer amplification. Assay used: immunoSEQ multiplex PCR; TCRdb lists only in-frame clones, some missing. That table supplies the V and J calls and clone size; D and trimming were determined from the DNA. The data show 35,000 to 40,000 clones, approximately 88% seen once. This CDR3 is built from 15 residues. V shed 10 bases and J 6 bases; nucleotides not matched to a gene: 12. The V gene's germline CDR1 is ENHRY and CDR2 SYGVKD. V and J are TRBV10-3 and TRBJ1-6; 7 bases align to TRBD1. The sequencing input was peripheral blood. The receptor was derived from a human donor in a cohort sampled during active COVID-19. In nucleotides, the CDR3 is TGTGCCACCCGGCCGGCACAGGGGTTTAATTCACCCCTCCACTTT. Translation: CATRPAQGFNSPLHF.